This TCR beta chain was sequenced for a study of cytomegalovirus exposure and HLA in healthy donors. 60 Vbeta and 13 Jbeta primers were used in PCR. TCRdb keeps only in-frame clones here, not all; method: immunoSEQ multiplex PCR. Of about 140,000 clones listed, almost 85% are singletons. Remarks on this clone: The antigen remains undetermined.

Study-wide findings and caveats: Available immune exposure information was restricted to CMV serostatus only.

The clonotype originates from a woman aged 60 to 75 in good health and CMV-seropositive. Sequencing was carried out using PBMCs.

The CDR3 DNA reads TGTGCCAGCAGCCAAGCTTACAATATCGGGGACGAGCAGTACTTC. Translating it yields CASSQAYNIGDEQYF. V usage is TRBV14 and J usage is TRBJ2-7, with D maybe TRBD2 (5 bases). Germline lookup yields CDR1 SGHDN and CDR2 FVKESK. The germline V and J ends were trimmed by 1 base and 5 bases, with 15 bases remaining between them. The CDR3 sequence is 15 residues long.